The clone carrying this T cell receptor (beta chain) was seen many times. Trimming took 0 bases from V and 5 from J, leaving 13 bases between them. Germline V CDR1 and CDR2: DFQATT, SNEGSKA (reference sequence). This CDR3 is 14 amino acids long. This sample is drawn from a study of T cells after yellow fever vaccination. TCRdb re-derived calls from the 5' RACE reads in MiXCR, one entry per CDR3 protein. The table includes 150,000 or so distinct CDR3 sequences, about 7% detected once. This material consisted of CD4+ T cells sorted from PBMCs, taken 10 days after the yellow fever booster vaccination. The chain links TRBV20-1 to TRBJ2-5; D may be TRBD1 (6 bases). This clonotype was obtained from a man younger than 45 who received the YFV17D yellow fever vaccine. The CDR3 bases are TGCAGTGCTAGAGAGAGGGGGAGTCTGGAGACCCAGTACTTC. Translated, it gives CSARERGSLETQYF.